This T cell receptor beta chain was sequenced during a study of cytomegalovirus exposure and HLA in healthy donors. Across the whole study: Among about 179 million T cells, an earlier analysis found approximately 110 million unique TCR beta sequences. Study conclusions and caveats: With further analysis later on, most CMV-associated TCR beta chains appeared HLA-restricted.

Germline V gene sequence: CDR1 SGDLS, CDR2 YYNGEE. The V segment lost 0 bases and the J segment 1 base; nucleotides outside the gene matches: 5. There are 16 residues in the CDR3. 60 Vbeta and 13 Jbeta primers were used in PCR. Clones were read by immunoSEQ multiplex PCR, and TCRdb kept only the in-frame ones, dropping some. The data contain 100,000 to 150,000 clones, about 80% of them singletons. A note on this clone: Its specificity is not known.

This receptor was obtained from a male donor in good health and CMV-seronegative. The chain carries TRBV9 and TRBJ1-1, with 8 bases that match TRBD1. Source material: PBMCs. The CDR3, as DNA: TGTGCCAGCAGCGTAGGGACAGGGATGGGGAACACTGAAGCTTTCTTT. Residues: CASSVGTGMGNTEAFF.